This T cell receptor beta chain was identified during a study of OX40 agonist ivuxolimab in advanced cancers. Study summary: Under the entry rules, prior anti-PD-1, anti-PD-L1 or anti-CTLA-4 therapy was allowed, and more than 35% had some.

Findings of the study overall: In the expanded peripheral T cells, antigen specificity was never determined.

The repertoire was sequenced with immunoSEQ multiplex PCR; TCRdb's copy has only in-frame clones and lacks some. The sample comprises approximately 28,000 clones, approximately 84% of which are singletons, and 26% rests with the top ten. Details on this clone: Its antigen remains unknown.

Germline lookup yields CDR1 MGHDK and CDR2 SYGVNS. Between the trimmed V and J ends, which lost 3 bases and 9 bases, there was a span of 9 bases. This CDR3 contains 12 residues. V usage is TRBV25-1 and J usage is TRBJ2-1; D unresolved. The TCR was taken from an adult with an advanced solid tumor such as melanoma, head and neck, liver or kidney cancer. The sequenced sample was CD4+ or CD8+ T cells sorted from blood, obtained in a trial of the OX40 agonist ivuxolimab. The CDR3 coding sequence is TGTGCCAGCAGTGATCAGCTCGTTGAGCAGTTCTTC. It encodes CASSDQLVEQFF.